The 32 T cell receptor beta chains below all came from one sample that was sequenced in a study of shared clonotypes between healthy human individuals. Generated by immunoSEQ multiplex PCR, the TCRdb table keeps only in-frame clones and is missing some. The sample holds millions of clones, about 92% seen once. The specimen sequenced was naive CD4+ T cells from PBMCs. The subset: CD45RA+ positively selected. The origin of the receptors is a man aged 18 to 29 in good health. Some clones in this sample may be carry-over from other donors' samples.

J is TRBJ2-7 and V is TRBV6-6; 10 nucleotides line up with TRBD2. Trimming cost V 11 bases and J 4 bases; bases outside gene matches: 8. The CDR3 is 13 residues long. CDR1 and CDR2 (germline): MNHNY, SVGAGI (reference sequence). As DNA, the CDR3 is TGTGCCTCCGTGCCTAGCGGGAGTTACGAGCAGTACTTC. Translated: CASVPSGSYEQYF.

The chain links TRBV7-9 to TRBJ2-5, with TRBD2 as a possible D gene (5 bases). Germline values: CDR1 SEHNR, CDR2 FQNEAQ (reference sequence). The CDR3 covers 15 residues. Trimming took 4 bases from V and 3 from J, leaving 15 bases between them. CDR3 coding DNA: TGTGCCAGCAGCTCGTTCTCGGGGATCGAAGAGACCCAGTACTTC. The encoded protein is CASSSFSGIEETQYF.

This chain connects TRBV9 to TRBJ2-7; either TRBD1 or TRBD2 may fit D (6 bases each). Germline lookup yields CDR1 SGDLS and CDR2 YYNGEE. The CDR3 runs to 14 residues. V was clipped by 4 bases and J by 2 bases, with 13 bases between them. The CDR3 protein is CASSKGGTTYEQYF. In nucleotides, the CDR3 is TGTGCCAGCAGCAAAGGGGGGACCACCTACGAGCAGTACTTC. Complete variable domain (other parts from reference TRBV9 and TRBJ2-7): DSGVTQTPKHLITATGQRVTLRCSPRSGDLSVYWYQQSLDQGLQFLIQYYNGEERAKGNILERFSAQQFPDLHSELNLSSLELGDSALYFCASSKGGTTYEQYFGPGTRLTVT.

The gene calls are TRBV19 and TRBJ1-5, with D possibly being TRBD1 (6 bases). V lost 10 bases and J 0 bases, leaving 22 bases between the germline ends. Germline CDR1 reads LNHDA; CDR2 reads SQIVND (reference sequence). This CDR3 contains 17 residues. The CDR3 spells CATAPQTGGYSNQPQHF. The CDR3 nucleotides read TGTGCCACCGCTCCTCAGACGGGGGGCTATAGCAATCAGCCCCAGCATTTT.

Here the CDR3 DNA reads TGTGCCAGCAGCCAGGTTCGCCGGAATGAGCAGTTCTTC. It translates to CASSQVRRNEQFF. This chain links TRBV7-3 with TRBJ2-1; D gene unclear. Germline lookup yields CDR1 SGHTA and CDR2 FQGTGA. Between the trimmed V and J ends, which lost 5 bases and 7 bases, there was a span of 12 bases. The CDR3 length is 13 residues.

This chain joins TRBV6-6 and TRBJ2-4; 8 bases are a match to TRBD1. The J segment lost 8 bases and the V segment lost 5 bases, leaving 5 bases of the junction unmatched. Germline CDR1 is MNHNY and CDR2 is SVGAGI (reference sequence). The CDR3 length is 13 residues. CDR3 region: CASSPQGGYIQYF. The CDR3 nucleotides are TGTGCCAGCAGTCCACAGGGGGGATACATTCAGTACTTC.

This clone was seen a single time. The chain links TRBV29-1 to TRBJ2-1; D remains unclear. The CDR3 runs to 15 residues. V was shortened by 6 bases and J by 3 bases, with 18 bases between the two germline ends. The germline gives CDR1 SQVTM, CDR2 ANQGSEA. The CDR3 DNA follows: TGCAGCGTCTGCCCCAGTGGATGGGACTACAATGAGCAGTTCTTC. Protein: CSVCPSGWDYNEQFF.

There are a few counts of this clone. This rearrangement joins TRBV28 to TRBJ1-1, with no clear D. This CDR3 contains 12 residues. V shed 5 bases and J shed 2 bases, with 6 bases lying between them. Germline V gives CDR1 MDHEN, CDR2 SYDVKM. CDR3 bases: TGTGCCAGCAGTGAACATAACACTGAAGCTTTCTTT. Translating it yields CASSEHNTEAFF. The variable domain in full, completed from reference TRBV28 and TRBJ1-1, reads DVKVTQSSRYLVKRTGEKVFLECVQDMDHENMFWYRQDPGLGLRLIYFSYDVKMKEKGDIPEGYSVSREKKERFSLILESASTNQTSMYLCASSEHNTEAFFGQGTRLTVV.

The chain carries TRBV6-1 and TRBJ2-2; perhaps D is TRBD1 or TRBD2 (5 bases each). The V gene lost 3 bases and the J gene lost 2 bases, with 10 bases spanning the gap. This CDR3 contains 15 residues. Germline V CDR1 and CDR2: MNHNS, SASEGT. CDR3 sequence reads: CASSEWGINTGELFF. DNA of the CDR3: TGTGCCAGCAGTGAGTGGGGGATAAACACCGGGGAGCTGTTTTTT.

A remark on this clone: Other nucleotide sequences from this sample produce the same CDR3. The chain carries TRBV28 and TRBJ2-7, with 8 bases matching TRBD2. Trimming removed 6 bases from V and 6 bases from J; junction bases left unmatched: 4. The length of the CDR3 is 12 residues. The germline CDR1 and CDR2 sequences are MDHEN and SYDVKM. DNA of the CDR3: TGTGCCAGCAGCTCCAGCGGGGGCGAGCAGTACTTC. Protein sequence: CASSSSGGEQYF.

The V gene is TRBV9, the J gene TRBJ2-1; 10 nucleotides line up with TRBD2. CDR1 and CDR2 from the germline V gene are SGDLS and YYNGEE. The CDR3 contains 18 residues. V trimming: 7 bases; J trimming: 2 bases; junction bases outside the gene matches: 15. CDR3 protein: CASADFSPGTSAYNEQFF. The CDR3 DNA reads as TGTGCCAGCGCTGATTTTTCCCCCGGGACTAGCGCCTACAATGAGCAGTTCTTC.

The chain couples TRBV6-1 to TRBJ2-5, with D uncertain. V gave up 3 bases and J gave up 1 base, with 9 bases separating them. The CDR3 consists of 14 residues. Per the germline V gene, CDR1 is MNHNS and CDR2 is SASEGT. The CDR3 DNA reads TGTGCCAGCAGTGATTACATGGTCCAAGAGACCCAGTACTTC. Protein: CASSDYMVQETQYF.

The J gene is TRBJ2-7, the V gene TRBV6-5; no clear D. Per the germline V gene, CDR1 is MNHEY and CDR2 is SVGAGI. CDR3 length equals 13 residues. Trimming stripped 0 bases from V and 11 bases from J, with 14 bases between. The CDR3 nucleotides read TGTGCCAGCAGTTACTCGATAGGCCGACCAGAGTACTTC. Translating gives CASSYSIGRPEYF.

In the case of this clone: The sample holds other DNA sequences that translate to the same CDR3. The chain couples TRBV2 to TRBJ2-2; possibly TRBD2 for D (5 bases). The CDR3 covers 14 residues. Trimming pared 6 bases from V and 0 bases from J, leaving 8 bases between. Germline values: CDR1 SNHLY, CDR2 FYNNEI. CDR3 in amino acids: CASRLDTNTGELFF. The CDR3 bases are TGTGCCAGCAGACTAGATACGAACACCGGGGAGCTGTTTTTT.

Note on this clone: Distinct nucleotide sequences in the sample also encode this CDR3. The chain joins TRBV30 to TRBJ2-7; 7 nucleotides match TRBD1. J gave up 3 bases and V 3 bases, and 2 bases lay outside the gene matches. This CDR3 has 12 residues. CDR1 is GTSNPN, CDR2 SVGIG, per germline (reference sequence). The CDR3: CAWSYRGYEQYF. The DNA of the CDR3 is TGTGCCTGGAGCTACAGGGGCTACGAGCAGTACTTC.

J is TRBJ2-3 and V is TRBV5-4, with 10 bases that match TRBD2. V gave up 2 bases and J gave up 1 base; unmatched junction bases: 4. The CDR3 consists of 16 residues. CDR1 and CDR2 (germline): SGHNT, YYREEE (reference sequence). The CDR3 nucleotides are TGTGCCAGCAGCTTTTTAGCGGGAGGCGGCACAGATACGCAGTATTTT. This encodes CASSFLAGGGTDTQYF.

The chain uses TRBV5-4 and TRBJ2-5; 10 nucleotides agree with TRBD2. The V gene's germline CDR1 is SGHNT and CDR2 YYREEE (reference sequence). This CDR3 contains 15 residues. V was pared by 2 bases and J by 1 base, with 2 bases of the junction left unmatched. CDR3 bases: TGTGCCAGCAGCTTTAGGACTAGCGGCCAAGAGACCCAGTACTTC. Translated: CASSFRTSGQETQYF. Full variable domain (outside the CDR3, taken from reference TRBV5-4 and TRBJ2-5): ETGVTQSPTHLIKTRGQQVTLRCSSQSGHNTVSWYQQALGQGPQFIFQYYREEENGRGNFPPRFSGLQFPNYSSELNVNALELDDSALYLCASSFRTSGQETQYFGPGTRLLVL.

V usage is TRBV2 and J usage is TRBJ1-6; 7 nucleotides agree with TRBD1. The CDR3 is 13 residues long. With V trimmed by 9 bases and J by 9 bases, 8 bases remained unmatched. In germline, CDR1 is SNHLY, CDR2 FYNNEI. In nucleotides, the CDR3 is TGTGCCAGGCAGGGGGATAGGAGTTCACCCCTCCACTTT. Translating it yields CARQGDRSSPLHF.

As concerns this clone: Other nucleotide sequences from this sample produce the same CDR3. The CDR3 spells CASSFGVNEQFF. The CDR3 DNA reads TGCGCCAGCAGCTTTGGGGTCAATGAGCAGTTCTTC. V gene TRBV5-1 combines with J gene TRBJ2-1, with no clear D. Trimming left V 2 bases short and J 6 bases short, with 6 bases between. The CDR3 runs 12 residues. The V gene's germline CDR1 is SGHRS and CDR2 YFSETQ.

The chain uses TRBV5-4 and TRBJ1-2, with TRBD1 matching 8 bases. The germline V gene has CDR1 SGHNT and CDR2 YYREEE (reference sequence). J lost 2 bases, V lost 4 bases, and 7 bases had no gene match. There are 15 residues in the CDR3. The CDR3 sequence: CASSLRQGPNYGYTF. The CDR3 DNA is TGTGCCAGCAGCCTACGACAGGGGCCCAACTATGGCTACACCTTC.

CDR3 in DNA: TGTGCGACAGGGAAGGGCTACACCTTC. The encoded protein is CATGKGYTF. V and J are TRBV6-5 and TRBJ1-2; 7 bases align to TRBD1. Per germline, CDR1 MNHEY and CDR2 SVGAGI. The CDR3 is 9 residues long.

The chain carries TRBV10-3 and TRBJ2-7; no firm D call. The CDR3 length is 15 residues. Germline-derived CDR1 and CDR2 are ENHRY and SYGVKD. Trimming removed 0 bases from V and 2 bases from J, with 11 bases in between. Written as DNA, the CDR3 is TGTGCCATCAGTGAGTCTTGGGCAAATACCTACGAGCAGTACTTC. The encoded protein is CAISESWANTYEQYF.

This clone was counted a single time. This sequence joins TRBV4-3 and TRBJ2-3; weak D call: TRBD1 (6 bases). This CDR3 spans 16 amino acids. Deletions cut 2 bases from V and 7 bases from J, with 19 bases between. Germline CDR1 reads LGHNA; CDR2 reads YSLEER. Here the CDR3 reads CASSQSIQGLRNTQYF. CDR3 DNA: TGCGCCAGCAGCCAATCGATACAGGGTTTAAGAAATACGCAGTATTTT.

On this clone itself: Other DNA sequences from this sample encode an identical CDR3 as well. This rearrangement joins TRBV11-3 to TRBJ2-3, with a tentative D call TRBD2 (5 bases). The V end was cut by 1 base, the J end by 2 bases, with 7 bases between. The CDR3 has 14 residues. Germline V gene lookup returns CDR1 SGHNT and CDR2 YENEEA. The CDR3 here is CASSLGRSTDTQYF. CDR3 bases: TGTGCCAGCAGCTTAGGGAGGTCCACAGATACGCAGTATTTT.

Details on this clone: Other nucleotide sequences in the sample specify the same CDR3. This sequence joins TRBV5-1 and TRBJ1-2; 7 positions match TRBD1. The CDR3 runs 13 residues. V dropped 0 bases and J dropped 6; count of bases not matched to a gene: 2. Germline loops: CDR1 SGHRS, CDR2 YFSETQ. The CDR3 DNA reads as TGCGCCAGCAGCTTGGGACAGGGTAATGGCTACACCTTC. Amino acid sequence: CASSLGQGNGYTF.

This sequence joins TRBV7-2 and TRBJ2-7, with 7 positions matching TRBD2. The CDR3 runs 16 residues. Trimming removed 4 bases from V and 1 base from J; junction bases left unmatched: 10. CDR1 and CDR2 from the germline V gene are SGHTA and FQGNSA. The CDR3 here is CASSSHRTRASYEQYF. CDR3 DNA sequence: TGTGCCAGCAGCTCTCATAGGACTAGAGCTTCCTACGAGCAGTACTTC.

The chain carries TRBV18 and TRBJ1-3; 8 positions match TRBD1. With V trimmed by 5 bases and J by 2 bases, 2 bases remained unmatched. CDR1 and CDR2 from the germline V gene are KGHSH and LQKENI. The CDR3 extends over 14 amino acids. CDR3 loop: CASSATGAGNTIYF. Written as DNA, the CDR3 is TGTGCCAGCTCAGCGACAGGGGCTGGAAACACCATATATTTT.

Concerning this clone itself: Germline is not matched at one junction end, which may reflect a read error. The chain recombines TRBV4-3 with TRBJ2-3, with D perhaps TRBD1 or TRBD2 (5 bases each). Per germline, CDR1 LGHNA and CDR2 YSLEER. This CDR3 is 12 amino acids long. CDR3 protein: CASSQEHSRGGF. The CDR3, as DNA: TGCGCCAGCAGCCAAGAACACAGTCGGGGCGGATTT.

The J gene is TRBJ2-2, the V gene TRBV19; TRBD1 agrees at 12 bases. This CDR3 has 16 residues. The germline V gene has CDR1 LNHDA and CDR2 SQIVND (reference sequence). V lost 2 bases, J lost 7 bases, and 5 bases stayed unmatched. CDR3 nucleotide sequence: TGTGCCAGTAGTATAAGGGGACAGGGGGCCGGCGGGGAGCTGTTTTTT. Protein product: CASSIRGQGAGGELFF.

This chain links TRBV5-4 with TRBJ2-1; the match to TRBD2 covers 7 bases. This CDR3 is 15 amino acids long. V dropped 1 base and J dropped 13; count of bases not matched to a gene: 14. Germline lookup yields CDR1 SGHNT and CDR2 YYREEE (reference sequence). CDR3 sequence reads: CASSLMQREIGEQFF. The DNA of the CDR3 is TGTGCCAGCAGCTTGATGCAGCGGGAAATTGGGGAACAGTTCTTC. Drawing the rest from reference TRBV5-4 and TRBJ2-1, the complete variable domain is ETGVTQSPTHLIKTRGQQVTLRCSSQSGHNTVSWYQQALGQGPQFIFQYYREEENGRGNFPPRFSGLQFPNYSSELNVNALELDDSALYLCASSLMQREIGEQFFGPGTRLTVL.

The chain couples TRBV5-8 to TRBJ2-1; 8 bases fit TRBD2. CDR1 is SGHTS and CDR2 is YDEGEE in the germline V gene. With V trimmed by 4 bases and J by 8 bases, 11 bases remained unmatched. The CDR3 extends over 15 amino acids. In DNA, the CDR3 is TGTGCCAGCAGCCCGGGGACTAGGAGATTGGATGAGCAGTTCTTC. Protein product: CASSPGTRRLDEQFF. Together with reference TRBV5-8 and TRBJ2-1, the CDR3 gives the full variable domain: EAGVTQSPTHLIKTRGQQATLRCSPISGHTSVYWYQQALGLGLQFLLWYDEGEERNRGNFPPRFSGRQFPNYSSELNVNALELEDSALYLCASSPGTRRLDEQFFGPGTRLTVL.

This chain uses TRBV2 with TRBJ2-1, with a tentative D call TRBD2 (6 bases). The CDR3 sequence is 16 residues long. V dropped 6 bases and J dropped 4 bases, with 19 bases sitting between them. Germline CDR1 is SNHLY and CDR2 is FYNNEI. Here the CDR3 DNA reads TGTGCCAGCAGCATTAACGGCGTAGCGGCTTACAATGAGCAGTTCTTC. Its translation: CASSINGVAAYNEQFF.